This T cell receptor beta chain came from a study of T cell responses to AZD1222 COVID-19 vaccine. General study points: The peak T cell response came first, and repertoires were sampled only after it. AZD1222 recipients seropositive at baseline numbered only five to seven. Targeting of unmutated variant regions was reportedly seen in nearly half of spike-specific TCRs. Two AZD1222 doses significantly raised spike-specific TCR breadth and depth over controls.

As for this clone: Its antigen remains unknown.

The CDR3 sequence is 13 residues long. With 6 bases removed from V and 2 bases from J, the gap between germline ends came to 11 bases. Profiled with immunoSEQ multiplex PCR; TCRdb holds only in-frame clones, not every one. The sample has 240,000 or so clones, more than 85% seen once. The source was peripheral blood, collected on day 0 of AZD1222 vaccination. The chain links TRBV12-3 or TRBV12-4 to TRBJ2-7, with D perhaps TRBD1 (6 bases). The sequence was collected from an adult in good health. The CDR3 DNA is TGTGCCAGCAGCATCACAGGGACCTACGAGCAGTACTTC. It encodes CASSITGTYEQYF.